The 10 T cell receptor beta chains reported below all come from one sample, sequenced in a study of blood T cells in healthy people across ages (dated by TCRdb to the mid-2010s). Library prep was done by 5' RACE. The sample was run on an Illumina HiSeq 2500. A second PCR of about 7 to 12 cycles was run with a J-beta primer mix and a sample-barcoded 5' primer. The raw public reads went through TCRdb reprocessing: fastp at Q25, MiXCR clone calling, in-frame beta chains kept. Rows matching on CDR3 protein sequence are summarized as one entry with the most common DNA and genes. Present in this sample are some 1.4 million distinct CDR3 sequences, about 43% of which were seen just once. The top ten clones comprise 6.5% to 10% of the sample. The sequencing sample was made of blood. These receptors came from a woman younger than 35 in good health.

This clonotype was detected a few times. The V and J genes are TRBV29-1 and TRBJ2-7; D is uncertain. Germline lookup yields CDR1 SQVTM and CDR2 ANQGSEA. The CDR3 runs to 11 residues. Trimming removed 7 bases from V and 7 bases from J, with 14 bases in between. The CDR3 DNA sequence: TGCAGCGCATCCGCCTACAATGAGCAGTACTTC. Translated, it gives CSASAYNEQYF.

The CDR3 coding sequence is TGTGCCAGCAGCCTAACTACTCCGGTGTTCTTC. This codes for CASSLTTPVFF. The chain links TRBV7-2 to TRBJ2-1; D gene unclear. V dropped 5 bases and J dropped 15 bases, with 14 bases sitting between them. The CDR3 loop spans 11 amino acids. Germline lookup yields CDR1 SGHTA and CDR2 FQGNSA.

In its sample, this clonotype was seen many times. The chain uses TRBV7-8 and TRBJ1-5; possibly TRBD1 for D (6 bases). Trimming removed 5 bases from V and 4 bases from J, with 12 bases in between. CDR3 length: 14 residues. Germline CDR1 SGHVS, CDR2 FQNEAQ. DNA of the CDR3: TGTGCCAGCAGCCTGGGGGCCCCAAATCAGCCCCAGCATTTT. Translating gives CASSLGAPNQPQHF.

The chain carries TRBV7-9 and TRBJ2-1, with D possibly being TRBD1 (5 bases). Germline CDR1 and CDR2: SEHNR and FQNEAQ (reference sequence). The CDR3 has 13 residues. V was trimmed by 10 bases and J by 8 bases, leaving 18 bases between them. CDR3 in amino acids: CATTSGSAYEQFF. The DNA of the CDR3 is TGTGCCACCACATCAGGGTCAGCTTATGAGCAGTTCTTC.

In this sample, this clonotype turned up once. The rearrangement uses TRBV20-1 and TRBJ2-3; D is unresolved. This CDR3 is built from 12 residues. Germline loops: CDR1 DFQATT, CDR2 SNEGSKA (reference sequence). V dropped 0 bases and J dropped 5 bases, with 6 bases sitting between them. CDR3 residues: CSAREGGDTQYF. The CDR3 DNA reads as TGCAGTGCTAGAGAGGGCGGAGATACGCAGTATTTT.

DNA of the CDR3: TGCAGCGTCTCTCATTCCTTCTATGGCTACACCTTC. The encoded protein is CSVSHSFYGYTF. V and J are TRBV29-1 and TRBJ1-2; D remains unclear. The CDR3 has 12 residues. V lost 6 bases and J lost 4, with 12 bases in between. Germline assignment: CDR1 SQVTM and CDR2 ANQGSEA.

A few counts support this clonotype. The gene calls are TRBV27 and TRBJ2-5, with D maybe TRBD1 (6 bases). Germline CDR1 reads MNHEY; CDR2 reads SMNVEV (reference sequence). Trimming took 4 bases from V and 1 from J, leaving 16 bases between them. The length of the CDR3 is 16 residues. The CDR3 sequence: CASSSADRALQETQYF. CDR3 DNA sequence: TGTGCCAGCAGTTCCGCGGACAGAGCTCTCCAAGAGACCCAGTACTTC.

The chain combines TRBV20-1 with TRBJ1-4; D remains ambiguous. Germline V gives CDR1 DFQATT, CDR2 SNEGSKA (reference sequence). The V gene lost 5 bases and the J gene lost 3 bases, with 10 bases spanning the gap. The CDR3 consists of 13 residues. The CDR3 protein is CSAQDGANEKLFF. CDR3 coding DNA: TGCAGTGCTCAAGACGGTGCTAATGAAAAACTGTTTTTT.

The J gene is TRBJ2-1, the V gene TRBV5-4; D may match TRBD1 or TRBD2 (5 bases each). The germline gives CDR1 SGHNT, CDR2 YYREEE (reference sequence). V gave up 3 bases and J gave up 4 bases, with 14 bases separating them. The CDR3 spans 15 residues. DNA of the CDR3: TGTGCCAGCAGCTCCCGGGGTAGGGGTTACAATGAGCAGTTCTTC. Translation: CASSSRGRGYNEQFF.

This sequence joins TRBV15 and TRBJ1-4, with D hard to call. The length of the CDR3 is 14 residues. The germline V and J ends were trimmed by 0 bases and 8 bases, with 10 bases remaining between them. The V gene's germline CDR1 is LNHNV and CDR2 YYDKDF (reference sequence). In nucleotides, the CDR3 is TGTGCCACCAGCAGAGATCGGGCGGAAGAAAAACTGTTTTTT. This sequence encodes CATSRDRAEEKLFF.